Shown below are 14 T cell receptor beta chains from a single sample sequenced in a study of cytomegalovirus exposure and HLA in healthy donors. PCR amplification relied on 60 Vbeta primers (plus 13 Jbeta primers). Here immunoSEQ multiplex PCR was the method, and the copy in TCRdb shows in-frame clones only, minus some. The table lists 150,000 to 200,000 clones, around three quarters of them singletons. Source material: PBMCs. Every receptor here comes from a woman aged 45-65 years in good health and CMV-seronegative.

CDR3 in DNA: TGTGCCAGCAGCCCGACGGGACTCCCCCCCCCGGATACGCAGTATTTT. As protein: CASSPTGLPPPDTQYF. The chain is built from TRBV11-1 and TRBJ2-3; possibly TRBD2 for D (6 bases). V was clipped by 5 bases and J by 6 bases, with 21 bases between them. The CDR3 length is 16 residues. The germline V gene has CDR1 SGHAT and CDR2 FQDESV (reference sequence).

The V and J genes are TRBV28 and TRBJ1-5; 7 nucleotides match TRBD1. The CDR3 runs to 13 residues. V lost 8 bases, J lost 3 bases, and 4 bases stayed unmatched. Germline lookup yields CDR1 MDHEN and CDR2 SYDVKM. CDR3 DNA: TGTGCCAGCGGCAGGGGGAACAATCAGCCCCAGCATTTT. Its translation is CASGRGNNQPQHF.

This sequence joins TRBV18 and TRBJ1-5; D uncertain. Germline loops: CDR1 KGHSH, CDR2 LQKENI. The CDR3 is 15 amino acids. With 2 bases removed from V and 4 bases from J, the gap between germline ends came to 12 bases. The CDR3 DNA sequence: TGTGCCAGCTCACCATCGGGTGTGAGGAATCAGCCCCAGCATTTT. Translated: CASSPSGVRNQPQHF.

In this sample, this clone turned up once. The CDR3 spells CASSGTPTYEQYF. CDR3 nucleotide sequence: TGTGCCAGCAGCGGGACTCCAACCTACGAGCAGTACTTC. This chain links TRBV28 with TRBJ2-7, with D possibly being TRBD2 (6 bases). Germline lookup yields CDR1 MDHEN and CDR2 SYDVKM. V was clipped by 6 bases and J by 2 bases, with 11 bases between them. There are 13 residues in the CDR3.

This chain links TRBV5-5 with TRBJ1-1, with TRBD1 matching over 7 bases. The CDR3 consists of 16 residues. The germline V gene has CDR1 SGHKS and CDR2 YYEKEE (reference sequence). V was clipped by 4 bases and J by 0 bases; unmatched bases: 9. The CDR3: CASSRTGQEMNTEAFF. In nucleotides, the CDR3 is TGTGCCAGCAGCCGTACTGGACAGGAGATGAACACTGAAGCTTTCTTT.

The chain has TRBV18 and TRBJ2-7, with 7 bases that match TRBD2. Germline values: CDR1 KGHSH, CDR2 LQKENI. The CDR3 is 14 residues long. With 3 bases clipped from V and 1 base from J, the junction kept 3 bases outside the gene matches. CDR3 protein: CASSPRGDSYEQYF. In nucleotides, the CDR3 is TGTGCCAGCTCACCCCGGGGGGATTCCTACGAGCAGTACTTC.

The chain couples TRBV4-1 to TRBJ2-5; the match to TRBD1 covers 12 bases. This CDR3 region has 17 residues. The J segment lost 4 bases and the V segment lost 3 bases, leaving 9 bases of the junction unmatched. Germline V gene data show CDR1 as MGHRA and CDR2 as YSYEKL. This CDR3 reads CASSHDMGQGASETQYF. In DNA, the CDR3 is TGCGCCAGCAGCCATGATATGGGACAGGGGGCCTCAGAGACCCAGTACTTC.

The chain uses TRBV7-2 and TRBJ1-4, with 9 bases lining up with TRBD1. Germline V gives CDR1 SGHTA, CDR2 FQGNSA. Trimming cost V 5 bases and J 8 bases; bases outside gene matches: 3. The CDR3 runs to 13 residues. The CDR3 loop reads CASSLGTGEKLFF. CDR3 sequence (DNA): TGTGCCAGCAGCCTCGGGACAGGGGAAAAACTGTTTTTT.

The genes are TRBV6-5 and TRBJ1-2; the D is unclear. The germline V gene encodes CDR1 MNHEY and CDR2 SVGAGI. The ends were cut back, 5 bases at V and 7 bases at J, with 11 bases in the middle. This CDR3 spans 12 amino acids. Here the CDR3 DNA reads TGTGCCAGCAGTCCCAGAGGATCTGGCTACACCTTC. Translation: CASSPRGSGYTF.

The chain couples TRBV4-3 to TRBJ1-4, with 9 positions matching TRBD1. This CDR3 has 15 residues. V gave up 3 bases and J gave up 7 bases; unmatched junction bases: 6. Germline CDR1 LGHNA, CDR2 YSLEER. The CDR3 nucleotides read TGCGCCAGCAGCCAGACACAGGGGGCCCTTGAAAAACTGTTTTTT. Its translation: CASSQTQGALEKLFF.

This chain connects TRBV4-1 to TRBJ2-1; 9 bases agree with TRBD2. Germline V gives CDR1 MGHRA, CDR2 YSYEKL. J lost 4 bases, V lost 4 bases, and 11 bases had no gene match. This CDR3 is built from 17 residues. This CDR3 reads CASSPSRGAGGYNEQFF. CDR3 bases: TGCGCCAGCAGCCCATCACGCGGGGCGGGAGGGTACAATGAGCAGTTCTTC.

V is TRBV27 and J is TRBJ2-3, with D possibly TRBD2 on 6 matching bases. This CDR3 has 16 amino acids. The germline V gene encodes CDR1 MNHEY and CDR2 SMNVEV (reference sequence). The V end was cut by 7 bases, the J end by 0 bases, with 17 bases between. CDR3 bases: TGTGCCAGCACCAGATACCGGGGGACGAGCACAGATACGCAGTATTTT. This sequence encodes CASTRYRGTSTDTQYF.

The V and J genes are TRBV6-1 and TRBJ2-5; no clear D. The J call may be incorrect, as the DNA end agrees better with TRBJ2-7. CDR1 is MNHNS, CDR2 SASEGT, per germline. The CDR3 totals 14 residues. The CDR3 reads CASSEFFKSYEQYF. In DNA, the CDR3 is TGTGCCAGCAGTGAATTTTTCAAATCCTACGAGCAGTACTTC.

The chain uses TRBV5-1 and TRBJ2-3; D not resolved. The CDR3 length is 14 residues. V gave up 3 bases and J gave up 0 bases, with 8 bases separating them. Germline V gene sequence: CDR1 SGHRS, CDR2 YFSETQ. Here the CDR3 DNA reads TGCGCCAGCAGCTACCCGACTAGCACAGATACGCAGTATTTT. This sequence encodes CASSYPTSTDTQYF.